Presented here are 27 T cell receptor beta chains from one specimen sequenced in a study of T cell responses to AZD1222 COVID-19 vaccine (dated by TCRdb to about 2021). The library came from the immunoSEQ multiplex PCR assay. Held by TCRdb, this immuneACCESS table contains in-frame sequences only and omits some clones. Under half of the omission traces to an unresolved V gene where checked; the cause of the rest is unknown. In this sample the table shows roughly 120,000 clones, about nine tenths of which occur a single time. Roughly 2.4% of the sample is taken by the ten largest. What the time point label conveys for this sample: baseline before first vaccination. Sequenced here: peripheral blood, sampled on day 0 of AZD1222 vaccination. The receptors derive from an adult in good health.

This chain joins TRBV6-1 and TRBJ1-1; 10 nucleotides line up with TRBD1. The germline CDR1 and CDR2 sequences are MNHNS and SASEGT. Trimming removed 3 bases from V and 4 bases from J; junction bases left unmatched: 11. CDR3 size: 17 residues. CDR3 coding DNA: TGTGCCAGCAGTGACGCAGTGGGAGGACAGGGGGGCACTGAAGCTTTCTTT. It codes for CASSDAVGGQGGTEAFF.

Written as DNA, the CDR3 is TGTGCCAGCAGTTTATCGCGGTTCAATGAGCAGTTCTTC. Translated: CASSLSRFNEQFF. The rearrangement links TRBV28 to TRBJ2-1; D gene uncertain. Germline-derived CDR1 and CDR2 are MDHEN and SYDVKM. The V end was cut by 1 base, the J end by 6 bases, with 7 bases between. CDR3 size: 13 residues.

The CDR3 reads CASSPESLQPQHF. The CDR3 bases are TGTGCCAGTAGTCCCGAGTCGCTACAACCCCAGCATTTT. This chain connects TRBV19 to TRBJ1-5; no firm D call. The CDR3 has 13 amino acids. V shed 5 bases and J shed 10 bases, with 15 bases lying between them. Germline-derived CDR1 and CDR2 are LNHDA and SQIVND (reference sequence).

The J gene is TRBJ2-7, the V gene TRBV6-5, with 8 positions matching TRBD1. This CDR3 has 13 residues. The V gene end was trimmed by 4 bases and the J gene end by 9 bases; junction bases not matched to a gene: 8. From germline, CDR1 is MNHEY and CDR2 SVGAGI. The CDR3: CASSSRQGPVQYF. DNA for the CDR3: TGTGCCAGCAGTTCACGACAGGGGCCGGTGCAGTACTTC.

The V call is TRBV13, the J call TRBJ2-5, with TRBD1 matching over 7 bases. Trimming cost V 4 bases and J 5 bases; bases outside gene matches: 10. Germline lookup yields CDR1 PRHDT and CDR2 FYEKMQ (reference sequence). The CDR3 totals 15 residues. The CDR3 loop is CASSWTGPMKETQYF. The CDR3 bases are TGTGCCAGCAGCTGGACAGGCCCCATGAAGGAGACCCAGTACTTC.

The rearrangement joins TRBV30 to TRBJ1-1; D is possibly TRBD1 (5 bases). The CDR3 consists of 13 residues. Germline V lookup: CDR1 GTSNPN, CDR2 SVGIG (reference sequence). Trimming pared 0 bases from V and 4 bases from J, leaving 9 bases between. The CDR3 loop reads CAWSVPGRTEAFF. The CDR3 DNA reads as TGTGCCTGGAGTGTACCGGGGCGCACTGAAGCTTTCTTT. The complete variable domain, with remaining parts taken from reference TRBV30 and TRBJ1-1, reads SQTIHQWPATLVQPVGSPLSLECTVEGTSNPNLYWYRQAAGRGLQLLFYSVGIGQISSEVPQNLSASRPQDRQFILSSKKLLLSDSGFYLCAWSVPGRTEAFFGQGTRLTVV.

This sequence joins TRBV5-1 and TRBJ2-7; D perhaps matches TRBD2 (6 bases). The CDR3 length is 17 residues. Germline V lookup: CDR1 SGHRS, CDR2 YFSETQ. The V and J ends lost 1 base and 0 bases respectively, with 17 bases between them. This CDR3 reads CASSLRTSGVSSYEQYF. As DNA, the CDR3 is TGCGCCAGCAGCTTGCGAACTTCGGGAGTGAGCTCCTACGAGCAGTACTTC. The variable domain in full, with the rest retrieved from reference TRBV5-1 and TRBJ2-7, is KAGVTQTPRYLIKTRGQQVTLSCSPISGHRSVSWYQQTPGQGLQFLFEYFSETQRNKGNFPGRFSGRQFSNSRSEMNVSTLELGDSALYLCASSLRTSGVSSYEQYFGPGTRLTVT.

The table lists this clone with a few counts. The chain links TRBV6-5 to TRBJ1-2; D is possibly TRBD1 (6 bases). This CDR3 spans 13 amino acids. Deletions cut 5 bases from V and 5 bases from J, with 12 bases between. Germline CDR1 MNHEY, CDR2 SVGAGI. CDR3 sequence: CASSTGLRYGYTF. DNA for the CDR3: TGTGCCAGCAGTACAGGGTTACGGTATGGCTACACCTTC.

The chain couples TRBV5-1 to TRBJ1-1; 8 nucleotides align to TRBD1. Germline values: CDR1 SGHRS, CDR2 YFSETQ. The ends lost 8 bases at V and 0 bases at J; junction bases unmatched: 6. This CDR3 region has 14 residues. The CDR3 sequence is CASTAGGMNTEAFF. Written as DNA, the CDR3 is TGCGCCAGTACCGCAGGGGGCATGAACACTGAAGCTTTCTTT.

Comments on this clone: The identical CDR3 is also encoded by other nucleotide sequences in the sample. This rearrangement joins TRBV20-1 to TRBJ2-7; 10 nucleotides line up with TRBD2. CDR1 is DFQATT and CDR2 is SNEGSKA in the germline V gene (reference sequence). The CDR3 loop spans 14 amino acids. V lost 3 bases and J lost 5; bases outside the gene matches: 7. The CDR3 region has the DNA TGCAGTGCTAGTTTTCTAGCGGGAGTTAACGAGCAGTACTTC. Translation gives CSASFLAGVNEQYF.

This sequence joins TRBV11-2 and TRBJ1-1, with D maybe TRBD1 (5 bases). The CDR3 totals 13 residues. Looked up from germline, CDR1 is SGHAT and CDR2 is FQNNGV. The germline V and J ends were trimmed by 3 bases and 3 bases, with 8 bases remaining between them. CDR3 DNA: TGTGCCAGCAGCTTTTCAGGGTACACTGAAGCTTTCTTT. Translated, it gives CASSFSGYTEAFF.

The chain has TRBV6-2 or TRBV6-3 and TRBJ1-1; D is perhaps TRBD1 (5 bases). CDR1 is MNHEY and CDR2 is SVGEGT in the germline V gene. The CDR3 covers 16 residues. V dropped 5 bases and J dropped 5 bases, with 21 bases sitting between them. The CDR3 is CASSKRTTGTPTEAFF. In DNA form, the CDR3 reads TGTGCCAGCAGTAAACGAACGACCGGGACCCCAACTGAAGCTTTCTTT.

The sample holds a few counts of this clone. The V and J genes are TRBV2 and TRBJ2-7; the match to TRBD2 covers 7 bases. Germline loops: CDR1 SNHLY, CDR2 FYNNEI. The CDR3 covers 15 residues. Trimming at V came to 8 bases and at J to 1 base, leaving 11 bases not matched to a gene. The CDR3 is CASRAGASGSYEQYF. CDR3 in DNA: TGTGCCAGCCGGGCTGGGGCTAGCGGTTCCTACGAGCAGTACTTC.

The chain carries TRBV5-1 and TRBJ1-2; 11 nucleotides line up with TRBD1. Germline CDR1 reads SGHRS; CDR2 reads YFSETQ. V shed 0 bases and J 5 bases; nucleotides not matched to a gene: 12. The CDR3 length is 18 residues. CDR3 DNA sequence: TGCGCCAGCAGCTTGGCCTTACGGACAGGGGGCCGGGGTTATGGCTACACCTTC. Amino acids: CASSLALRTGGRGYGYTF.

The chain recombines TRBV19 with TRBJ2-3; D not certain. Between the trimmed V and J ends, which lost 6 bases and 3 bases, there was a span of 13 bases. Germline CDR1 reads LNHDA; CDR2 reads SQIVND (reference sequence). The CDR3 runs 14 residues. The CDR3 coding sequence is TGTGCCAGTAGCCATGCGCTAGTTACAGATACGCAGTATTTT. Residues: CASSHALVTDTQYF.

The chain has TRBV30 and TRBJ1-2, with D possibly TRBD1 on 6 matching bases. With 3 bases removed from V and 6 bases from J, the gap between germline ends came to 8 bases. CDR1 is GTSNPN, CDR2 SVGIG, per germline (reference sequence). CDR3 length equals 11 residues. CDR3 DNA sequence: TGTGCCTGGAGGCCAGGGGATGGCTACACCTTC. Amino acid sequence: CAWRPGDGYTF.

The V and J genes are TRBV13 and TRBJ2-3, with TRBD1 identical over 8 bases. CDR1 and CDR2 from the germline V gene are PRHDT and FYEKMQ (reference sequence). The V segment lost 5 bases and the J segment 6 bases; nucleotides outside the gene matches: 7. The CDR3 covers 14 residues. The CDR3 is CASSTRTGWDTQYF. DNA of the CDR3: TGTGCCAGCAGCACACGGACAGGGTGGGATACGCAGTATTTT.

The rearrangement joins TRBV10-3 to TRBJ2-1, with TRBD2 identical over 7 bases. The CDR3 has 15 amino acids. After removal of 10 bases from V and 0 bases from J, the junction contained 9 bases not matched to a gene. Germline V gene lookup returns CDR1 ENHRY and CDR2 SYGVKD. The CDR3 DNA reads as TGTGCCAGTCGTTATCGGGGGGACTCCTACAATGAGCAGTTCTTC. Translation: CASRYRGDSYNEQFF.

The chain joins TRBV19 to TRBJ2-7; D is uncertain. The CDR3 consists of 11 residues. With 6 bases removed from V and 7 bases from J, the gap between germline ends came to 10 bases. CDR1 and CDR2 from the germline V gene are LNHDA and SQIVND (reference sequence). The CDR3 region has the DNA TGTGCCAGTAGCGTTGCCACGGAGCAGTACTTC. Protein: CASSVATEQYF. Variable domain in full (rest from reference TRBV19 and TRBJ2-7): DGGITQSPKYLFRKEGQNVTLSCEQNLNHDAMYWYRQDPGQGLRLIYYSQIVNDFQKGDIAEGYSVSREKKESFPLTVTSAQKNPTAFYLCASSVATEQYFGPGTRLTVT.

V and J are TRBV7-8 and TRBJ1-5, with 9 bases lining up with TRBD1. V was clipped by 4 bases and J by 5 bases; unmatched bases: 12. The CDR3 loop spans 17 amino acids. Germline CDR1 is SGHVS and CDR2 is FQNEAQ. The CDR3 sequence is CASSSGQGRGGDQPQHF. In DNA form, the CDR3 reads TGTGCCAGCAGCTCGGGACAGGGAAGGGGTGGGGATCAGCCCCAGCATTTT.

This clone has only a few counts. The CDR3 loop is CASTNTGELFF. CDR3 nucleotides: TGTGCCAGCACCAACACCGGGGAGCTGTTTTTT. The V gene is TRBV2, the J gene TRBJ2-2; D unresolved. In germline, CDR1 is SNHLY, CDR2 FYNNEI. V shed 7 bases and J shed 2 bases, with 2 bases lying between them. The CDR3 has 11 residues.

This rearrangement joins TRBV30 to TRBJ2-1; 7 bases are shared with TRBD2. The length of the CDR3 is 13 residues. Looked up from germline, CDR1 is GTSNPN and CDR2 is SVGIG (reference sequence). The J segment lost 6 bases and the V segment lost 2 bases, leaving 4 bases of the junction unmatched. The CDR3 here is CAWSTGGGNEQFF. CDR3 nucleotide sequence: TGTGCCTGGAGTACGGGGGGAGGCAATGAGCAGTTCTTC.

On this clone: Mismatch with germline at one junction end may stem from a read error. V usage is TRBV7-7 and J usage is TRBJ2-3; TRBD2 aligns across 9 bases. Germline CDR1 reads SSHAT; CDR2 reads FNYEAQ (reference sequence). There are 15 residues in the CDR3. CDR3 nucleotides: TGTGCTAGCAGCCTAATTAGCGGGAGACCAGATACGCAGTATTTT. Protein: CASSLISGRPDTQYF.

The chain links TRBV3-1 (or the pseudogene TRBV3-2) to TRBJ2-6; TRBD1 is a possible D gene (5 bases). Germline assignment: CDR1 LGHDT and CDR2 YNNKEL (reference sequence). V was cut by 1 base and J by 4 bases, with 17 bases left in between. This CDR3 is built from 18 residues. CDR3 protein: CASSQAVGQGSGANVLTF. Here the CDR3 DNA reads TGTGCCAGCAGCCAAGCTGTGGGGCAGGGATCAGGGGCCAACGTCCTGACTTTC.

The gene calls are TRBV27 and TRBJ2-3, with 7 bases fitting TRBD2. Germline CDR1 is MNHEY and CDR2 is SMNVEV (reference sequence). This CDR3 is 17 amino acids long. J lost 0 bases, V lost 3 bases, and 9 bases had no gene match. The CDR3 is CASSFGQLATSTDTQYF. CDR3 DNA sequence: TGTGCCAGCAGTTTCGGCCAACTAGCGACGAGCACAGATACGCAGTATTTT.

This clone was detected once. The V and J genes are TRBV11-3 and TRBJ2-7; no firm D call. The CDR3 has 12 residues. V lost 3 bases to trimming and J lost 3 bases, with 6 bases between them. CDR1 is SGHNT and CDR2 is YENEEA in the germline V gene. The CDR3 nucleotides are TGTGCCAGCAGCTTCCGCTACTACGAGCAGTACTTC. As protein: CASSFRYYEQYF.

CDR3 region: CASSTDRAINQPQHF. CDR3 in DNA: TGTGCCAGTAGTACGGACAGGGCGATAAATCAGCCCCAGCATTTT. This chain connects TRBV19 to TRBJ1-5; 8 nucleotides agree with TRBD1. The CDR3 spans 15 residues. CDR1 is LNHDA and CDR2 is SQIVND in the germline V gene (reference sequence). V was pared by 4 bases and J by 4 bases, with 6 bases of the junction left unmatched.